This T cell receptor (beta chain) was recovered during a study of post-analysis software for immune sequencing data. In the study overall: Patients had relapsing-remitting, secondary progressive or progressive-relapsing multiple sclerosis; some lacked subtype.

Researchers reported that TCR beta cDNA libraries carried unique molecular identifiers. Via MiXCR, TCRdb re-called the PCR reads, giving one row per CDR3 protein. Altogether roughly 800,000 distinct CDR3 sequences are present, about 45% being singletons, with the ten largest covering roughly 4.5%. Deletions cut 3 bases from V and 5 bases from J, with 19 bases between. The CDR3 spans 16 residues. Germline-derived CDR1 and CDR2 are SGHTA and FQGNSA. Study-level findings and limits: F measure showed strong co-clustering of same-batch samples. In multiple sclerosis, normalized Chao1 diversity was significantly below that of controls. The study found TRBV5-6, TRBV5-1 and TRBV20-1 among a handful of TRBV segments more frequent in patients than controls.

To note about this clonotype: The antigen is not known.

Material: blood. V usage is TRBV7-2 and J usage is TRBJ2-5, with TRBD1 as a possible D gene (7 bases). This receptor was taken from a girl between 5 and 17 years old with multiple sclerosis. The CDR3 loop reads CASSFFGRGEGETQYF. Here the CDR3 DNA reads TGTGCCAGCAGCTTTTTTGGCAGGGGGGAAGGGGAGACCCAGTACTTC.